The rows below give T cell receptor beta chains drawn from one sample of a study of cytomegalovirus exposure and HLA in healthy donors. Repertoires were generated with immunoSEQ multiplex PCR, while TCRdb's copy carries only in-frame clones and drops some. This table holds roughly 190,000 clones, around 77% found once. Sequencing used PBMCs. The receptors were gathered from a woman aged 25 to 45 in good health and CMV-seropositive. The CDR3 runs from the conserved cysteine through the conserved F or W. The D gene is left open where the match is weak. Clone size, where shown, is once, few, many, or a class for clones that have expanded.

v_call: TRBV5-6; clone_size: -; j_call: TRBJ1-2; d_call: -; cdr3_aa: CASSLAEYGYTF; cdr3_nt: TGTGCCAGCAGCTTGGCAGAATATGGCTACACCTTC
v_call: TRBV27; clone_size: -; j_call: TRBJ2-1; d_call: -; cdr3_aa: CASSLPRGAGEQFF; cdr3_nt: TGTGCCAGCAGTTTACCACGGGGGGCAGGGGAGCAGTTCTTC
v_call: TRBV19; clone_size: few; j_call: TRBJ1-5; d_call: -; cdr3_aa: CASSIELYSNQPQHF; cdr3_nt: TGTGCCAGTAGTATAGAACTCTATAGCAATCAGCCCCAGCATTTT
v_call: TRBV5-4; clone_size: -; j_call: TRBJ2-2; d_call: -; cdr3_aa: CASSWSGNTGELFF; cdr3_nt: TGTGCCAGCAGCTGGTCCGGGAACACCGGGGAGCTGTTTTTT
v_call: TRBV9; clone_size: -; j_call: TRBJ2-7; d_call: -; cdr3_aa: CASSGRGSYEQYF; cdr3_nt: TGTGCCAGCAGCGGACGGGGTTCCTACGAGCAGTACTTC
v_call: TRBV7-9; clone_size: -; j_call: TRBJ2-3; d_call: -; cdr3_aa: CASSLRGGDTQYF; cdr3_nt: TGTGCCAGCAGCTTAAGAGGAGGAGATACGCAGTATTTT
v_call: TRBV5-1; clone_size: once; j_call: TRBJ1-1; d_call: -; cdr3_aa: CASSSQGFRTEAFF; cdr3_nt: TGCGCCAGCAGCTCCCAGGGGTTTCGCACTGAAGCTTTCTTT
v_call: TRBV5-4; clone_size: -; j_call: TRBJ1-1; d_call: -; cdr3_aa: CASSKDINTEAFF; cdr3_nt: TGTGCCAGCAGCAAGGACATAAACACTGAAGCTTTCTTT
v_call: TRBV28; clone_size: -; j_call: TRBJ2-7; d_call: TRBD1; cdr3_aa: CASSGTGSYEQYF; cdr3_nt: TGTGCCAGCAGTGGGACAGGGTCCTACGAGCAGTACTTC
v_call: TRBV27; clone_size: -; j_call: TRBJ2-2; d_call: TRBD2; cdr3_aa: CASSLGGAGELFF; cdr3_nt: TGTGCCAGCAGCTTGGGGGGGGCCGGGGAGCTGTTTTTT
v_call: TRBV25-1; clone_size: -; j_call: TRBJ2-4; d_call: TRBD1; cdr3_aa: CASRAPGQGDRNIQYF; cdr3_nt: TGTGCCAGCAGGGCCCCGGGACAGGGGGACAGAAACATTCAGTACTTC